This TCR beta chain came from a study of T cell repertoires in cytomegalovirus infection. The wider study: The authors used CMV epitopes that were HLA-C-restricted (recently identified) and HLA-B-restricted (well studied). It can be stated that public TCR beta signatures indicated CMV infection as well as a matching HLA type. Whole-study results and caveats: Carriers of CMV and the relevant HLA type were discriminated by public TCR beta frequency. The ex vivo response was dominated by HLA-C-restricted CMV-specific TCR beta clonotypes.

This clonotype was recorded at least ten times. Its specificity is unknown. TCRdb reprocessed the reads via MiXCR and lists one record per CDR3 protein. Here the sample spans approximately 470,000 distinct CDR3 sequences, under 45% being singletons. The clonotype comes from a human donor in good health (CMV status not recorded). Some clones in this sample may be carry-over from other donors' samples. The sequencing used cultured PBMCs, collected from culture after CMV antigen stimulation.

CDR3 in amino acids: CASSLVGAEKLFF. CDR3 sequence (DNA): TGTGCCAGCAGCTTAGTCGGGGCTGAAAAACTGTTTTTT. The J gene is TRBJ1-4, the V gene TRBV7-2; tentative D call: TRBD1 (5 bases). V was cut by 1 base and J by 7 bases, with 7 bases left in between. Per germline, CDR1 SGHTA and CDR2 FQGNSA. The CDR3 is made up of 13 amino acids.